Shown below are 20 T cell receptor beta chains from a single sample sequenced in a study of cytomegalovirus exposure and HLA in healthy donors. With 60 Vbeta and 13 Jbeta primers, the PCR was carried out. The assay was immunoSEQ multiplex PCR, and TCRdb's table has in-frame clones only and misses some. This sample has under 200,000 clones, with 80% found just once. The sequenced sample was PBMCs. The receptors here all came from a male donor in good health and CMV-seronegative.

This clone turned up a few times. This rearrangement joins TRBV6-5 to TRBJ2-7, with D perhaps TRBD2 (5 bases). This CDR3 region has 12 residues. With 10 bases removed from V and 5 bases from J, the gap between germline ends came to 15 bases. Germline CDR1 MNHEY, CDR2 SVGAGI. CDR3 residues: CATQKGVHEQYF. CDR3 DNA: TGTGCCACCCAGAAGGGAGTCCACGAGCAGTACTTC.

The chain joins TRBV5-4 to TRBJ1-6, with a weak D call TRBD1 (5 bases). The CDR3 extends over 15 amino acids. Germline CDR1 and CDR2: SGHNT and YYREEE (reference sequence). V was shortened by 2 bases and J by 9 bases, with 15 bases between the two germline ends. The CDR3 sequence is CASSFHGREGSPLHF. The CDR3 nucleotides are TGTGCCAGCAGCTTCCACGGCAGGGAAGGTTCACCCCTCCACTTT. Full variable domain (rest looked up from reference TRBV5-4 and TRBJ1-6): ETGVTQSPTHLIKTRGQQVTLRCSSQSGHNTVSWYQQALGQGPQFIFQYYREEENGRGNFPPRFSGLQFPNYSSELNVNALELDDSALYLCASSFHGREGSPLHFGNGTRLTVT.

The chain is built from TRBV5-1 and TRBJ2-1; D is perhaps TRBD2 (5 bases). Trimming took 6 bases from V and 0 from J, leaving 16 bases between them. CDR1 and CDR2 from the germline V gene are SGHRS and YFSETQ. This CDR3 is built from 16 residues. CDR3 sequence: CASTLLGRASYNEQFF. The CDR3 bases are TGCGCCAGCACCCTTTTAGGGCGGGCCTCCTACAATGAGCAGTTCTTC.

This sequence joins TRBV6-5 and TRBJ2-7, with D perhaps matching TRBD2 (5 bases). V lost 6 bases to trimming and J lost 1 base, with 13 bases between them. Germline loops: CDR1 MNHEY, CDR2 SVGAGI. CDR3 length: 14 residues. CDR3 amino acids: CASRDSYVSYEQYF. CDR3 bases: TGTGCCAGCAGGGACTCTTATGTATCCTACGAGCAGTACTTC.

The chain is built from TRBV27 and TRBJ2-5; a weak D match, TRBD2 (6 bases). Germline lookup yields CDR1 MNHEY and CDR2 SMNVEV (reference sequence). The ends were cut back, 0 bases at V and 5 bases at J, with 13 bases in the middle. There are 15 residues in the CDR3. Written as DNA, the CDR3 is TGTGCCAGCAGTTTATCGGGATTGGAGGGGGAGACCCAGTACTTC. Translating it yields CASSLSGLEGETQYF.

The rearrangement joins TRBV5-1 to TRBJ2-7; D is ambiguous. Germline V gene data show CDR1 as SGHRS and CDR2 as YFSETQ. V lost 2 bases and J 3 bases, leaving 9 bases between the germline ends. The CDR3 totals 13 residues. CDR3 in DNA: TGCGCCAGCAGCTTCGCAGGTCTCTACGAGCAGTACTTC. Its protein is CASSFAGLYEQYF.

This clone was observed once. The rearrangement uses TRBV6-6 and TRBJ1-6; 9 bases line up with TRBD1. V trimming: 5 bases; J trimming: 7 bases; junction bases outside the gene matches: 6. This CDR3 is 15 amino acids long. Germline CDR1 reads MNHNY; CDR2 reads SVGAGI (reference sequence). The CDR3 protein is CASSATGGVNSPLHF. CDR3 DNA sequence: TGTGCCAGCAGTGCGACAGGGGGGGTGAATTCACCCCTCCACTTT.

This chain joins TRBV4-3 and TRBJ1-5, with D unclear. The CDR3 consists of 15 residues. CDR1 and CDR2 (germline): LGHNA, YSLEER. The ends were cut back, 0 bases at V and 2 bases at J, with 8 bases in the middle. The CDR3 spells CASSQDPQGNQPQHF. DNA of the CDR3: TGCGCCAGCAGCCAAGATCCCCAGGGCAATCAGCCCCAGCATTTT.

The rearrangement joins TRBV30 to TRBJ1-1; 9 bases are shared with TRBD1. The length of the CDR3 is 14 residues. The V and J ends lost 2 bases and 5 bases, in that order; junction bases with no gene match: 6. Germline V gene lookup returns CDR1 GTSNPN and CDR2 SVGIG (reference sequence). CDR3 residues: CAWSPRQGETEAFF. The CDR3 DNA sequence: TGTGCCTGGAGTCCCCGACAGGGGGAGACTGAAGCTTTCTTT.

The J gene is TRBJ2-5, the V gene TRBV6-5; 12 bases are shared with TRBD2. The junction had 7 bases not matched to a gene; V was cut back by 10 bases and J by 7 bases. The length of the CDR3 is 13 residues. Germline lookup yields CDR1 MNHEY and CDR2 SVGAGI. In nucleotides, the CDR3 is TGTGCCACGCTAGCGGGGGGGAGTGTGACCCAGTACTTC. It translates to CATLAGGSVTQYF.

V gene TRBV6-6 combines with J gene TRBJ1-1; 9 bases agree with TRBD1. Looked up from germline, CDR1 is MNHNY and CDR2 is SVGAGI (reference sequence). The CDR3 is 16 residues long. V shed 5 bases, J shed 1 base, and the junction held 8 bases outside the gene matches. The CDR3 coding sequence is TGTGCCAGCAGTGGGGGGACAGGGAATAAGAACACTGAAGCTTTCTTT. This encodes CASSGGTGNKNTEAFF.

This sequence joins TRBV30 and TRBJ1-1; the D is unclear. The CDR3 runs 11 residues. The V end lost 2 bases, the J end lost 4 bases, and 5 bases lay between the germline ends. Germline V gives CDR1 GTSNPN, CDR2 SVGIG (reference sequence). This CDR3 reads CAWSKRTEAFF. For the CDR3, the DNA is TGTGCCTGGAGTAAGCGCACTGAAGCTTTCTTT.

The V and J genes are TRBV7-2 and TRBJ2-5; TRBD1 might be the D (5 bases). The J call may not be correct, given that the DNA end is closer to TRBJ2-7. The CDR3 is 13 residues long. Germline CDR1 and CDR2: SGHTA and FQGNSA. CDR3 DNA: TGTGCCAGCAGCCATGACAGAGCCTACGAGCAGTACTTC. Its translation is CASSHDRAYEQYF.

The chain recombines TRBV7-9 with TRBJ2-7, with D possibly being TRBD1 (6 bases). V lost 5 bases to trimming and J lost 0 bases, with 17 bases between them. CDR1 is SEHNR, CDR2 FQNEAQ, per germline (reference sequence). The CDR3 loop spans 16 amino acids. In DNA, the CDR3 is TGTGCCAGCAGCAACACCTTCGACAGGCTCTCCTACGAGCAGTACTTC. It encodes CASSNTFDRLSYEQYF.

The V call is TRBV11-1, the J call TRBJ2-5, with TRBD1 as a possible D gene (5 bases). The J call may be mistaken, given a closer DNA end match to TRBJ2-7. The CDR3 has 16 residues. Germline CDR1 and CDR2: SGHAT and FQDESV (reference sequence). The DNA for the CDR3 is TGTGCCAGCAGCTTAAAACAGGTCTCCCCCTCCTACGAGCAGTACTTC. This sequence encodes CASSLKQVSPSYEQYF.

This clone has a single count. The chain couples TRBV30 to TRBJ2-7, with 9 bases identical to TRBD1. CDR3 length: 13 amino acids. Germline CDR1 GTSNPN, CDR2 SVGIG (reference sequence). The V and J ends lost 3 bases and 0 bases, in that order; junction bases with no gene match: 0. The DNA for the CDR3 is TGTGCCTGGAGGGACAGGGGCTCCTACGAGCAGTACTTC. It is translated as CAWRDRGSYEQYF.

The V and J genes are TRBV5-6 and TRBJ2-1; 8 nucleotides agree with TRBD2. The CDR3 runs 17 residues. The ends lost 3 bases at V and 6 bases at J; junction bases unmatched: 14. CDR1 is SGHDT, CDR2 YYEEEE, per germline. The CDR3 region has the DNA TGTGCCAGCAGCTGGACGGGGGGGGTCCCATCATTCAATGAGCAGTTCTTC. This codes for CASSWTGGVPSFNEQFF.

The V and J genes are TRBV4-1 and TRBJ2-5, with 8 positions matching TRBD1. Trimming removed 4 bases from V and 1 base from J; junction bases left unmatched: 8. The CDR3 is made up of 16 amino acids. The germline V gene encodes CDR1 MGHRA and CDR2 YSYEKL. The CDR3 protein is CASSPKQGGVQETQYF. CDR3 bases: TGCGCCAGCAGCCCTAAACAGGGGGGCGTCCAAGAGACCCAGTACTTC.

The V gene is TRBV9, the J gene TRBJ1-2; D perhaps matches TRBD1 (6 bases). CDR3 length: 14 residues. The germline V and J ends were trimmed by 5 bases and 2 bases, with 13 bases remaining between them. The germline V gene encodes CDR1 SGDLS and CDR2 YYNGEE. The CDR3: CASSAGTLNYGYTF. The CDR3 DNA follows: TGTGCCAGCAGTGCCGGGACACTCAACTATGGCTACACCTTC.

The CDR3 is CAWSVFALAQYF. The CDR3 DNA reads as TGTGCCTGGAGTGTATTCGCACTTGCGCAGTATTTT. This rearrangement joins TRBV30 to TRBJ2-3; D gene uncertain. Per germline, CDR1 GTSNPN and CDR2 SVGIG (reference sequence). Trimming took 0 bases from V and 10 from J, leaving 11 bases between them. The CDR3 loop spans 12 amino acids.